Only a few counts were recorded for the clone carrying this TCR beta chain. Sequencing used immunoSEQ multiplex PCR; TCRdb keeps in-frame clones, though not all of them. The sample lists 150,000 or so clones; roughly 80% were seen once. In germline, CDR1 is MDHEN, CDR2 SYDVKM. The CDR3 length is 11 residues. Trimming took off 3 bases at V and 7 bases at J, with 6 bases between the two ends. The entry originates in a study of blood T cell repertoires in COVID-19. Study-level background: Sites in the United States, Italy and Spain provided acute and convalescent COVID-19 samples.

This chain links TRBV28 with TRBJ1-2; D uncertain. Input material: peripheral blood. This sequence was found in a woman in her 70s with COVID-19, enrolled during active disease. Here the CDR3 DNA reads TGTGCCAGCAGTTTGACGGGTGGCTACACCTTC. Its translation: CASSLTGGYTF.